This T cell receptor (beta chain) was identified in a study of blood T cells in healthy people across ages. Study summary: About one barcoded beta molecule per two T cells was the capture yield of template switching.

As concerns this clonotype: The antigen is undetermined.

The CDR3 is 14 amino acids. J lost 5 bases, V lost 5 bases, and 8 bases had no gene match. Looked up from germline, CDR1 is LGHDT and CDR2 is YNNKEL (reference sequence). A second roughly 6 to 11 cycle PCR used barcoded and J-beta primers. TCRdb re-derived calls from the 5' RACE reads in MiXCR, one entry per CDR3 protein. The data hold roughly 900,000 distinct CDR3 sequences, with under 35% observed a single time. The study's findings and limits: No one knew whether donors had CMV, which possibly confounded expanded clonotype changes. There were more naive CD4+ cells and higher diversity in long-lived donors than in aged donors.

Sequencing was done on a sample of blood. The V call is TRBV3-1, the J call TRBJ1-1; 7 bases map to TRBD1. The origin of this receptor is an elderly woman in good health. The CDR3 nucleotides read TGTGCCAGCAGCGCACGGGGCAGGGGGACTGAAGCTTTCTTT. Translating it yields CASSARGRGTEAFF.